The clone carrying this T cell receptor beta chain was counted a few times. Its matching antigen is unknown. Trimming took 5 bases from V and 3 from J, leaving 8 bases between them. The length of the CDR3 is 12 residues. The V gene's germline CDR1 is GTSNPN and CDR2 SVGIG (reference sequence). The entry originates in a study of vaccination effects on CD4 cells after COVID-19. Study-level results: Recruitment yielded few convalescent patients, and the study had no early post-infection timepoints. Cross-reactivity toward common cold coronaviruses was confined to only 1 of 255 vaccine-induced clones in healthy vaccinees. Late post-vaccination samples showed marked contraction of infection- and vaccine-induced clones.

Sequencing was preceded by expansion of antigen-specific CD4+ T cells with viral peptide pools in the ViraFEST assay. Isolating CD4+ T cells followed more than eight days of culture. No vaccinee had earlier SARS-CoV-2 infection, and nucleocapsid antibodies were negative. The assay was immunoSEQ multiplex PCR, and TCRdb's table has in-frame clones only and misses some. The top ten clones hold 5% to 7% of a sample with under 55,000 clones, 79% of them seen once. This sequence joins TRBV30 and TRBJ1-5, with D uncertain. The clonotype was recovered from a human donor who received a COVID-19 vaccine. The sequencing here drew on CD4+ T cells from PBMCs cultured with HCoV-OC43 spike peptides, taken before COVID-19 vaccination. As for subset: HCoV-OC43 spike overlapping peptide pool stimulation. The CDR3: CAWGEFNQPQHF. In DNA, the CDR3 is TGTGCCTGGGGGGAGTTCAATCAGCCCCAGCATTTT.